The 9 T cell receptor beta chains listed next were all sequenced from one sample in a study of technical replicates of blood from several donors. Method: immunoSEQ multiplex PCR; TCRdb's copy keeps in-frame clones and lacks some. This sample has tens of thousands of clones, with approximately 93% found just once. Sample: T cells isolated from PBMCs. The receptor set was obtained from a human donor in good health.

The chain carries TRBV30 and TRBJ2-2; D is unresolved. This CDR3 has 14 amino acids. The V gene's germline CDR1 is GTSNPN and CDR2 SVGIG (reference sequence). V was shortened by 1 base and J by 6 bases, with 12 bases between the two germline ends. The CDR3: CAWSGTVTPGELFF. The CDR3 DNA is TGTGCCTGGAGTGGAACAGTCACGCCCGGGGAGCTGTTTTTT. The whole variable domain, filled in from reference TRBV30 and TRBJ2-2, reads SQTIHQWPATLVQPVGSPLSLECTVEGTSNPNLYWYRQAAGRGLQLLFYSVGIGQISSEVPQNLSASRPQDRQFILSSKKLLLSDSGFYLCAWSGTVTPGELFFGEGSRLTVL.

V usage is TRBV5-1 and J usage is TRBJ2-3; 12 nucleotides align to TRBD2. Germline CDR1 and CDR2: SGHRS and YFSETQ. The CDR3 is made up of 15 amino acids. Trimming took 2 bases from V and 3 from J; bases not matched to a gene: 1. The CDR3 spells CASSFLAGGTDTQYF. In nucleotides, the CDR3 is TGCGCCAGCAGCTTTCTAGCGGGGGGGACAGATACGCAGTATTTT.

This chain connects TRBV4-1 to TRBJ1-5; D remains unclear. V lost 4 bases and J lost 7, with 17 bases in between. Looked up from germline, CDR1 is MGHRA and CDR2 is YSYEKL. This CDR3 spans 15 amino acids. In nucleotides, the CDR3 is TGCGCCAGCAGCCTCGAGGGAACGGGCCAACAGCCCCAGCATTTT. The encoded protein is CASSLEGTGQQPQHF.

V and J are TRBV28 and TRBJ1-2; no clear D gene. V lost 8 bases, J lost 5 bases, and 6 bases lay in between. Per germline, CDR1 MDHEN and CDR2 SYDVKM. The CDR3 covers 10 residues. CDR3 loop: CASRGYGYTF. CDR3 DNA: TGTGCCAGCCGCGGGTATGGCTACACCTTC.

V gene TRBV5-1 combines with J gene TRBJ2-5; TRBD1 might be the D (6 bases). Germline V gene data show CDR1 as SGHRS and CDR2 as YFSETQ. Trimming took off 0 bases at V and 2 bases at J, with 11 bases between the two ends. The CDR3 spans 15 residues. The DNA of the CDR3 is TGCGCCAGCAGCTTGGCGGGACATCCACAAGAGACCCAGTACTTC. This gives the protein CASSLAGHPQETQYF.

The rearrangement joins TRBV19 to TRBJ2-7; 8 bases line up with TRBD2. Per the germline V gene, CDR1 is LNHDA and CDR2 is SQIVND (reference sequence). This CDR3 contains 16 residues. V shed 6 bases and J 3 bases; nucleotides not matched to a gene: 13. The CDR3 coding sequence is TGTGCCAGTAGGACGACAGTCCGGGAGGGCCTCTACGAGCAGTACTTC. The encoded protein is CASRTTVREGLYEQYF.

The chain combines TRBV9 with TRBJ2-2; D gene uncertain. This CDR3 contains 15 residues. Trimming removed 0 bases from V and 0 bases from J, with 6 bases in between. CDR1 and CDR2 from the germline V gene are SGDLS and YYNGEE. The CDR3 bases are TGTGCCAGCAGCGTAGGGAGCGCGAACACCGGGGAGCTGTTTTTT. Amino acid sequence: CASSVGSANTGELFF. Based on the CDR3 plus reference TRBV9 and TRBJ2-2, the full variable domain is DSGVTQTPKHLITATGQRVTLRCSPRSGDLSVYWYQQSLDQGLQFLIQYYNGEERAKGNILERFSAQQFPDLHSELNLSSLELGDSALYFCASSVGSANTGELFFGEGSRLTVL.

V and J are TRBV2 and TRBJ2-2; 11 positions agree with TRBD2. The germline V gene encodes CDR1 SNHLY and CDR2 FYNNEI. CDR3 length: 15 residues. The junction had 6 bases not matched to a gene; V was cut back by 7 bases and J by 5 bases. This CDR3 is CASIHGTSGTGELFF. CDR3 nucleotide sequence: TGTGCCAGCATTCATGGGACTAGCGGAACCGGGGAGCTGTTTTTT.

The chain employs TRBV5-1 and TRBJ2-1, with D possibly TRBD1 on 6 matching bases. The CDR3 runs to 13 residues. CDR1 is SGHRS and CDR2 is YFSETQ in the germline V gene. The V and J ends lost 10 bases and 4 bases respectively, with 15 bases between them. The CDR3 loop reads CACKVGQYNEQFF. CDR3 sequence (DNA): TGCGCCTGTAAAGTCGGACAGTACAATGAGCAGTTCTTC.